The T cell receptor beta chain under discussion was sequenced for a study of blood T cell repertoires in COVID-19. Germline V gene lookup returns CDR1 SGHNT and CDR2 YENEEA. V shed 1 base, J shed 3 bases, and the junction held 2 bases outside the gene matches. This CDR3 region has 15 residues. Participants' own reports of clinical history determined their cohort assignment. What the recovered Cohort 3 donors had was two negative PCRs, clearance, or symptom resolution. Using immunoSEQ multiplex PCR, the repertoire was profiled, and TCRdb retains in-frame clones only, with some absent. Of some 310,000 clones listed, about nine tenths are singletons.

The genes are TRBV11-3 and TRBJ2-2; 7 bases align to TRBD1. The TCR sequence derives from a woman in her twenties or thirties who had recovered from COVID-19. The sample consisted of PBMCs or T cells enriched from blood (not recorded which). The CDR3 DNA is TGTGCCAGCAGCTTAGTAGGACAGGACACCGGGGAGCTGTTTTTT. Amino acids: CASSLVGQDTGELFF.